This T cell receptor (beta chain) was identified during a study of memory CD4+ T cells and cytomegalovirus serostatus. The overall study: This sample comes from healthy Belgian adults, under 10 CMV seropositive, under 25 seronegative.

Methods used by the authors: After removing out-of-frame reads, around 2.2 million distinct TCRbeta sequences remained. Using immunoSEQ multiplex PCR, the repertoire was profiled, and TCRdb retains in-frame clones only, with some absent. V, J and clone size were drawn from that table, and D and trimming were deduced from the DNA. The sample comprises about 59,000 clones, about 81% of which are singletons, and 0.8% to 1.2% rests with the top ten. This CDR3 has 15 residues. Germline values: CDR1 SGHNT, CDR2 YYREEE (reference sequence). The germline V and J ends were trimmed by 4 bases and 1 base, with 15 bases remaining between them. The sort gate was single viable CD3+CD4+CD8-CD45RO+ cells for memory CD4+ T cells. CMV serostatus came from serum IgG against pp150, pp28, p38, p52.

This sequence originates from an adult in good health and CMV-seronegative. Material for sequencing was memory CD4+ T cells from blood. This chain connects TRBV5-4 to TRBJ2-7; D gene uncertain. The CDR3 reads CASSPDRTGSYEQYF. CDR3 bases: TGTGCCAGCAGCCCCGACCGGACGGGTTCCTACGAGCAGTACTTC.